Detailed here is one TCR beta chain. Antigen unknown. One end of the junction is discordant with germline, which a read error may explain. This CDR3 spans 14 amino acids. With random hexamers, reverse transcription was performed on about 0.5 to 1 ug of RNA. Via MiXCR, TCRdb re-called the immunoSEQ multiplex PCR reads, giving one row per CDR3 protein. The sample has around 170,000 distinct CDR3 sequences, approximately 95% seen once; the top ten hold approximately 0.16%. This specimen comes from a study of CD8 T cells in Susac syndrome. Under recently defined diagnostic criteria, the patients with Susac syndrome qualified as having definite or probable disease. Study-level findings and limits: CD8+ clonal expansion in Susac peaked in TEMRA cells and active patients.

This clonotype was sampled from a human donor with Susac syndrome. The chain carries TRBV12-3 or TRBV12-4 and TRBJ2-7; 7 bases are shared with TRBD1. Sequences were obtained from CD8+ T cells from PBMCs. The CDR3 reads CASSLGDSPGEQYF. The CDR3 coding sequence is TGTGCCAGCAGCTTAGGGGACAGTCCCGGCGAGCAGTACTTC.